This T cell receptor (beta chain) appears in the sequencing data of a study of beta chain features in type 1 diabetes. Study findings and constraints: Reads derived from cDNA could over-represent cells showing high TCR expression. Researchers report that Type 1 diabetes patients had moderately but significantly shorter TCRB CDR3s across all four CD4+ subsets. Reduced insertions and increased deletions marked VDJ junctions in type 1 diabetes patients.

Germline V gene lookup returns CDR1 MDHEN and CDR2 SYDVKM. The junction had 6 bases not matched to a gene; V was cut back by 7 bases and J by 5 bases. CDR3 length equals 13 residues. The authors took one heparinised blood draw, averaging approximately 110 mL, from each donor. In its sample, this clone was seen a few times. The antigen is unknown. Expressed TCRB transcripts were sequenced, since all the RNA that had been isolated was reverse transcribed. The data were produced by immunoSEQ multiplex PCR, yet TCRdb's version contains in-frame clones alone and is incomplete. The sample consists of 150,000 to 180,000 clones, approximately 10% of them appearing once.

This TCR came from a man aged 25 to 40 with type 1 diabetes. This chain uses TRBV28 with TRBJ2-7, with TRBD1 matching 9 bases. The specimen was central memory CD4+ T cells from blood. In DNA, the CDR3 is TGTGCCAGCAACCCGGGACAGGGCCACGAGCAGTACTTC. Amino acids: CASNPGQGHEQYF.